The rows below give T cell receptor beta chains drawn from one sample of a study of OX40 agonist ivuxolimab in advanced cancers. Repertoires were generated with immunoSEQ multiplex PCR, while TCRdb's copy carries only in-frame clones and drops some. The sample comprises about 23,000 clones, around 79% of which are singletons, and 2% to 2.5% rests with the top ten. The specimen was CD4+ or CD8+ T cells sorted from blood, collected in a trial of the OX40 agonist ivuxolimab. These receptors all come from an adult with an advanced solid tumor such as melanoma, head and neck, liver or kidney cancer. CDR3s include the opening cysteine and the closing phenylalanine or tryptophan. A D gene is named only where the DNA matches it firmly. A row's size may be missing; if present it is once, few, many or a size class.

>TRBV9|NA|NA|TRBJ2-3
CASSAPRDTQYF
TGTGCCAGCAGCGCCCCCCGAGATACGCAGTATTTT
>TRBV15|NA|NA|TRBJ2-6
CATSRENVLTF
TGTGCCACCAGCAGAGAGAACGTCCTGACTTTC
>TRBV28|NA|NA|TRBJ1-4
CASSPSRTNEKLFF
TGTGCCAGCAGCCCTTCGAGGACTAATGAAAAACTGTTTTTT
>TRBV7-3|TRBD1|NA|TRBJ1-3
CASSRTGAGNTIYF
TGTGCCAGCAGCCGGACAGGGGCAGGAAACACCATATATTTT
>TRBV4-2|NA|medium-sized|TRBJ1-1
CASSREGNTEAFF
TGTGCCAGCAGCCGTGAGGGGAACACTGAAGCTTTCTTT
>TRBV6-5|TRBD1|NA|TRBJ2-2
CASSRTGGNGELFF
TGTGCCAGCAGTCGGACAGGGGGGAACGGGGAGCTGTTTTTT
>TRBV6-1|TRBD1|NA|TRBJ1-1
CASSEYRGTEAFF
TGTGCCAGCAGTGAATACAGGGGCACTGAAGCTTTCTTT
>TRBV29-1|TRBD1|NA|TRBJ1-2
CSVEDRYRGARYGYTF
TGCAGCGTTGAAGATCGGTACAGGGGCGCCCGCTATGGCTACACCTTC
>TRBV9|NA|NA|TRBJ1-2
CASSAGPSASLYGYTF
TGTGCCAGCAGCGCGGGACCCTCGGCAAGTTTATATGGCTACACCTTC
>TRBV5-1|NA|NA|TRBJ1-1
CASSSGILDTEAFF
TGCGCCAGCAGCTCAGGGATCCTTGACACTGAAGCTTTCTTT
>TRBV10-3|NA|NA|TRBJ1-2
CAISESIGGGGYGYTF
TGTGCCATCAGTGAGTCGATAGGCGGCGGGGGCTATGGCTACACCTTC
>TRBV7-8|NA|few|TRBJ2-3
CASSSRGPDTQYF
TGTGCCAGCAGCTCCCGGGGCCCAGATACGCAGTATTTT
>TRBV4-3|NA|NA|TRBJ1-2
CASSLQLDMDYGYTF
TGCGCCAGCAGCCTCCAACTCGACATGGACTATGGCTACACCTTC
>TRBV5-1|NA|NA|TRBJ1-6
CASSGGAGTARNSPLHF
TGCGCCAGCAGCGGGGGAGCCGGGACCGCGCGAAATTCACCCCTCCACTTT
>TRBV18|NA|NA|TRBJ1-5
CASAYNGASNQPQHF
TGTGCCAGCGCCTACAACGGGGCTAGCAATCAGCCCCAGCATTTT
>TRBV19|NA|NA|TRBJ1-5
CASSISGNQPQHF
TGTGCCAGTAGTATCAGCGGTAATCAGCCCCAGCATTTT
>TRBV19|NA|NA|TRBJ1-1
CASSMKSVRNTEAFF
TGTGCCAGTAGTATGAAGTCGGTGAGGAACACTGAAGCTTTCTTT
>TRBV4-3|NA|NA|TRBJ1-4
CASSQDTYNEKLFF
TGCGCCAGCAGCCAAGATACCTATAATGAAAAACTGTTTTTT
>TRBV28|NA|NA|TRBJ1-3
CASSFSAGQNTIYF
TGTGCCAGCAGTTTCTCTGCAGGACAAAACACCATATATTTT
>TRBV28|NA|NA|TRBJ1-5
CASSIASGVGQPQHF
TGTGCCAGCAGTATCGCTTCAGGGGTCGGTCAGCCCCAGCATTTT
>TRBV14|NA|few|TRBJ2-7
CASSRGVPPYEQYF
TGTGCCAGCAGCCGAGGAGTCCCCCCCTACGAGCAGTACTTC
>TRBV30|NA|NA|TRBJ1-5
CAWTGGGNQPQHF
TGTGCCTGGACCGGAGGGGGTAATCAGCCCCAGCATTTT
>TRBV7-8|NA|NA|TRBJ1-2
CASSLRKEYGYTF
TGTGCCAGCAGCTTAAGGAAGGAATATGGCTACACCTTC
>TRBV2|TRBD2|NA|TRBJ2-3
CASKGTSGSAWYF
TGTGCCAGCAAAGGGACTAGCGGGTCGGCCTGGTATTTT
>TRBV19|NA|NA|TRBJ1-4
CASSSWGARGHEKLFF
TGTGCCAGTAGTTCCTGGGGAGCTCGGGGCCATGAAAAACTGTTTTTT
>TRBV19|NA|NA|TRBJ1-1
CASGNTEAFF
TGTGCCAGTGGGAACACTGAAGCTTTCTTT
>TRBV9|NA|NA|TRBJ2-1
CASSFRTSPQSRSYNEQFF
TGTGCCAGCAGCTTCCGGACCAGCCCACAGAGTCGTTCCTACAATGAGCAGTTCTTC
>TRBV6-5|TRBD1|NA|TRBJ1-1
CASSGRTGDTEAFF
TGTGCCAGCAGTGGGAGGACAGGGGACACTGAAGCTTTCTTT
>TRBV5-5|TRBD1|once|TRBJ2-7
CASSPGQGGTYEQYF
TGTGCCAGCAGCCCTGGACAGGGGGGGACCTACGAGCAGTACTTC
>TRBV14|NA|NA|TRBJ1-2
CASSQGNDYGYTF
TGTGCCAGCAGCCAAGGGAATGACTATGGCTACACCTTC
>TRBV19|TRBD1|NA|TRBJ1-5
CATEQGVGTGPQHF
TGTGCCACCGAGCAGGGGGTCGGCACCGGGCCCCAGCATTTT
>TRBV4-1|TRBD1|NA|TRBJ1-4
CASTQRRPDRVSNEKLFF
TGCGCCAGCACCCAAAGGCGCCCTGACAGGGTTTCTAATGAAAAACTGTTTTTT
>TRBV2|TRBD1|NA|TRBJ1-2
CASSDLGGGGYGYTF
TGTGCCAGCAGTGACCTAGGGGGCGGGGGCTATGGCTACACCTTC
>TRBV4-2|NA|NA|TRBJ2-7
CASSQGLRDASSYEQYF
TGTGCCAGCAGCCAAGGACTCAGGGACGCAAGCTCCTACGAGCAGTACTTC
>TRBV7-2|TRBD2|NA|TRBJ2-7
CASSVDSAGASYEQYF
TGTGCCAGCAGCGTAGACTCAGCGGGAGCCTCCTACGAGCAGTACTTC
>TRBV28|NA|NA|TRBJ1-1
CASSSSGRTNTEAFF
NA
>TRBV7-9|NA|few|TRBJ1-2
CASSDSKGQDVVYGYTF
TGTGCCAGCAGCGATAGTAAAGGTCAGGACGTGGTCTATGGCTACACCTTC
>TRBV9|NA|NA|TRBJ1-1
CASSVSQANTEAFF
TGTGCCAGCAGCGTAAGTCAGGCTAACACTGAAGCTTTCTTT
>TRBV7-9|TRBD1|once|TRBJ1-4
CASSQEYGTGHEKLFF
TGTGCCAGCAGCCAAGAATATGGGACAGGGCATGAAAAACTGTTTTTT
>TRBV28|NA|NA|TRBJ2-7
CASRKGNSYEQYF
TGTGCCAGCAGAAAGGGAAACTCCTACGAGCAGTACTTC
>TRBV2|TRBD1|NA|TRBJ1-1
CASRDRGMLAFF
TGTGCCAGCCGGGACAGGGGCATGTTAGCTTTCTTT
>TRBV5-1|NA|NA|TRBJ1-1
CASSSDGGNTEAFF
TGCGCCAGCAGCTCGGACGGAGGAAACACTGAAGCTTTCTTT
>TRBV2|NA|NA|TRBJ1-6
CASLPYSYNSPLHF
TGTGCCAGCTTGCCCTACTCCTATAATTCACCCCTCCACTTT
>TRBV5-1|NA|NA|TRBJ2-5
CASSLNGPAETQYF
TGCGCCAGCAGCTTGAATGGCCCAGCAGAGACCCAGTACTTC
>TRBV18|TRBD1|NA|TRBJ2-3
CASSLDRGGGADTQYF
TGTGCCAGCTCACTGGACAGGGGCGGGGGAGCAGATACGCAGTATTTT
>TRBV30|TRBD2|few|TRBJ2-3
CAWSTKPGTRGDTQYF
TGTGCCTGGAGTACCAAACCCGGGACTAGGGGGGATACGCAGTATTTT
>TRBV11-2|NA|once|TRBJ2-5
CASSHYTEETQYF
TGTGCCAGCAGCCATTATACAGAAGAGACCCAGTACTTC
>TRBV19|NA|few|TRBJ1-2
CASSPRQYSNYGYTF
TGTGCCAGTAGTCCGAGACAGTACTCTAACTATGGCTACACCTTC
>TRBV18|NA|NA|TRBJ2-5
CASSPGVQETQYF
TGTGCCAGCTCACCGGGGGTCCAAGAGACCCAGTACTTC
>TRBV25-1|NA|NA|TRBJ2-3
CASSVGTQSISTDTQYF
TGTGCCAGCAGTGTTGGGACACAAAGTATTAGCACAGATACGCAGTATTTT
>TRBV19|TRBD1|NA|TRBJ1-5
CASSTGQGISNQPQHF
TGTGCCAGTAGTACGGGACAGGGGATTAGCAATCAGCCCCAGCATTTT
>TRBV5-4|NA|NA|TRBJ2-7
CASSLPGTPDYEQYF
TGTGCCAGCAGCTTACCCGGGACCCCCGATTACGAGCAGTACTTC
>TRBV5-1|TRBD1|once|TRBJ2-7
CASSSLTGGFSYEQYF
TGCGCCAGCAGCTCCCTGACAGGGGGCTTCTCGTACGAGCAGTACTTC
>TRBV5-4|NA|NA|TRBJ2-7
CASSLWGGRAYEQYF
TGTGCCAGCAGCTTGTGGGGGGGGCGGGCCTACGAGCAGTACTTC
>TRBV28|NA|NA|TRBJ1-2
CASSWDGSYGYTF
TGTGCCAGCAGTTGGGACGGGTCCTATGGCTACACCTTC
>TRBV15|NA|NA|TRBJ2-7
CATSRDPTATYEQYF
TGTGCCACCAGCAGAGATCCGACAGCAACCTACGAGCAGTACTTC
>TRBV7-6|NA|NA|TRBJ2-7
CASSSRTGANEQYF
TGTGCCAGCAGCTCGCGGACGGGTGCAAACGAGCAGTACTTC
>TRBV28|NA|NA|TRBJ2-7
CASSSVRYEQYF
TGTGCCAGCAGCTCCGTACGCTACGAGCAGTACTTC
>TRBV2|NA|NA|TRBJ1-2
CASPLSPIYGYTF
TGTGCCAGTCCACTTAGTCCCATCTATGGCTACACCTTC
>TRBV5-6|NA|NA|TRBJ2-5
CASSLYGGGAHQETQYF
TGTGCCAGCAGCTTGTACGGCGGGGGCGCCCACCAAGAGACCCAGTACTTC